One T cell receptor (beta chain) is described in this entry. The antigen is undetermined. The CDR3 runs 16 residues. Per germline, CDR1 SGHRS and CDR2 YFSETQ. Trimming cost V 0 bases and J 5 bases, with 14 bases left between them. It was with 60 Vbeta and 13 Jbeta primers that the PCR ran. Generated by immunoSEQ multiplex PCR, the TCRdb table keeps only in-frame clones and is missing some. The sample shows 45,000 to 65,000 clones, about 84% of them seen only once. This record comes from a study of cytomegalovirus exposure and HLA in healthy donors. Study overall: Unique TCRs from HLA-typed donors, about 85 million of them, were held in an early data release. The study placed approximately 81% of its roughly 430 genotyped donors in the Caucasian-associated ancestry cluster.

Whole-study findings and limits: At a 0.05 false discovery rate, a later analysis found 16,951 TCR beta sequences to be associated with HLA alleles. Reports indicated that the classifier achieved high specificity and sensitivity in diagnosing cytomegalovirus status.

The chain combines TRBV5-1 with TRBJ1-4; tentative D call: TRBD1 (6 bases). The TCR was taken from a man between 25 and 39 years old in good health and CMV-seronegative. The sequenced material came from PBMCs. CDR3 amino acids: CASSLGQGLGNEKLFF. For the CDR3, the DNA is TGCGCCAGCAGCTTGGGCCAGGGGTTGGGAAATGAAAAACTGTTTTTT.